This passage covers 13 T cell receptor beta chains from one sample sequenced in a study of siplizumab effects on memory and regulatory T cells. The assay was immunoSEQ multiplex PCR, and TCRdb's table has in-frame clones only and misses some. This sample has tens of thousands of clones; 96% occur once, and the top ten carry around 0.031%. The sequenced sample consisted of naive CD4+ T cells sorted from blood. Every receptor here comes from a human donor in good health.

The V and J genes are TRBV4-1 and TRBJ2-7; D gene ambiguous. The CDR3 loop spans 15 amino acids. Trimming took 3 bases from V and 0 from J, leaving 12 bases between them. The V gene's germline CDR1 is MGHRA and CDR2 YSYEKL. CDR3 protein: CASSHPDRNSYEQYF. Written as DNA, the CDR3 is TGCGCCAGCAGCCACCCGGACCGGAACTCCTACGAGCAGTACTTC.

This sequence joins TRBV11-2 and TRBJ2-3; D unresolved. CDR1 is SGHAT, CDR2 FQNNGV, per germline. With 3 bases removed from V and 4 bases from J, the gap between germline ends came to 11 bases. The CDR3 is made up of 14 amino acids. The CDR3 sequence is CASSLDPVADTQYF. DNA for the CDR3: TGTGCCAGCAGCTTGGACCCAGTTGCAGATACGCAGTATTTT.

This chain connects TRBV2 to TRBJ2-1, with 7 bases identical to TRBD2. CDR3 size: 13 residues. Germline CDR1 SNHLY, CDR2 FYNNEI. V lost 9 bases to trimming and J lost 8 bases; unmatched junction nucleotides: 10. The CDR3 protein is CASTRGGGDEQFF. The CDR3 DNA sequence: TGTGCCAGTACCCGCGGGGGAGGTGATGAGCAGTTCTTC.

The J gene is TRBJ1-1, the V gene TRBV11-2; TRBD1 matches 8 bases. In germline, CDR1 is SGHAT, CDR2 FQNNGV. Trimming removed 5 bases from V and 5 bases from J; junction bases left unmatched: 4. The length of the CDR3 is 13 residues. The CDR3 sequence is CASSRQGKTEAFF. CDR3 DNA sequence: TGTGCCAGCAGCCGACAGGGGAAGACTGAAGCTTTCTTT.

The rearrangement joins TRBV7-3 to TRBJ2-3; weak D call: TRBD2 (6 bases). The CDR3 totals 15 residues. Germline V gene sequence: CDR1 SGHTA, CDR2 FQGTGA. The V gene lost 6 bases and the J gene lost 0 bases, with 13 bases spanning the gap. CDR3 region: CASRPAGTSTDTQYF. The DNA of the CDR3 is TGTGCCAGCAGGCCTGCCGGGACTAGCACAGATACGCAGTATTTT.

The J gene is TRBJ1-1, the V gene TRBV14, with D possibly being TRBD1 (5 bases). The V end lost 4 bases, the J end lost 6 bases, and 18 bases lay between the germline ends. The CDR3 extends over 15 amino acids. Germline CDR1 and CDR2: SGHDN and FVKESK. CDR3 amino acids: CASSLTGTRGPEAFF. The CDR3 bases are TGTGCCAGCAGCCTGACCGGGACCCGGGGCCCTGAAGCTTTCTTT.

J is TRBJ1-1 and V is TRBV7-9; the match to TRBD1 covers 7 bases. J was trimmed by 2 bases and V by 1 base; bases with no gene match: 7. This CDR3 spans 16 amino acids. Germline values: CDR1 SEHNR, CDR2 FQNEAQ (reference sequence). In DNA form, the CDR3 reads TGTGCCAGCAGCTTAGATCGGACAGGAGTCAACACTGAAGCTTTCTTT. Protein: CASSLDRTGVNTEAFF.

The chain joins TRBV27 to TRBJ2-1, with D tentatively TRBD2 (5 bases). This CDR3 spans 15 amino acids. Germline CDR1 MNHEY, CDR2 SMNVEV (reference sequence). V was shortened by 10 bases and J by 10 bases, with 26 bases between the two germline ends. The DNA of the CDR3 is TGTGCCATCTCCCCGGCAGCGGCTGCTGAGAGGGAGCAGTTCTTC. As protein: CAISPAAAAEREQFF.

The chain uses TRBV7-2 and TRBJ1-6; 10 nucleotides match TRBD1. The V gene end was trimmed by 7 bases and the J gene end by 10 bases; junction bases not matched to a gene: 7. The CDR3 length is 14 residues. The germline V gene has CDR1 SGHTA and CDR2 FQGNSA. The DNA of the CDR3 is TGTGCCAGCAACCTCGACAGGGGGCAATCACCCCTCCACTTT. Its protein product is CASNLDRGQSPLHF. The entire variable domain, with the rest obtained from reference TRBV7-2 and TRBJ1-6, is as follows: GAGVSQSPSNKVTEKGKDVELRCDPISGHTALYWYRQSLGQGLEFLIYFQGNSAPDKSGLPSDRFSAERTGGSVSTLTIQRTQQEDSAVYLCASNLDRGQSPLHFGNGTRLTVT.

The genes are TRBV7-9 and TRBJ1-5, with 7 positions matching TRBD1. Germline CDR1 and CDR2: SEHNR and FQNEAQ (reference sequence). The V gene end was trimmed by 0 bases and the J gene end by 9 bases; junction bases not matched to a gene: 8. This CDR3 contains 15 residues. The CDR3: CASSLATGRPGPQHF. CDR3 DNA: TGTGCCAGCAGCTTAGCGACAGGGCGCCCAGGGCCCCAGCATTTT.

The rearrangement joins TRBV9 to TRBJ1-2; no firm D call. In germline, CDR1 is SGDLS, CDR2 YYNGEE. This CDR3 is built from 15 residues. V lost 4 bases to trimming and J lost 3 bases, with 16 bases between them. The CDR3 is CASSPPGGLHYGYTF. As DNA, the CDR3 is TGTGCCAGCAGCCCCCCGGGAGGGCTGCACTATGGCTACACCTTC.

CDR3 DNA: TGTGCCAGTAGTATAGGTCCAGGGGCCGCGTACATTCAGTACTTC. Translating gives CASSIGPGAAYIQYF. The rearrangement uses TRBV19 and TRBJ2-4, with a tentative D call TRBD1 (6 bases). Trimming removed 1 base at V and 8 bases at J, with 15 bases between. This CDR3 region has 15 residues. The V gene's germline CDR1 is LNHDA and CDR2 SQIVND (reference sequence).

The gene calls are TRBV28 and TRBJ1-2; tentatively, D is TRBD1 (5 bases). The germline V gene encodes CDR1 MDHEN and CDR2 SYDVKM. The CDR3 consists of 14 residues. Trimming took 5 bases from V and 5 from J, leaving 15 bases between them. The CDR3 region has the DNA TGTGCCAGCAGTACCCGGCCCCCAGGGTATGGCTACACCTTC. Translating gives CASSTRPPGYGYTF.